Shown below are 21 T cell receptor beta chains from a single sample sequenced in a study of T-cell reconstitution after alpha-beta-depleted transplantation in children. Unique molecular identifiers were incorporated into the prepared TCRbeta library. MiXCR, run by TCRdb on the PCR reads, gives a single entry per CDR3 protein. The table records 750,000 to 950,000 distinct CDR3 sequences, 16% of them present only once. This specimen was PBMCs, mostly from graft donor cells, taken 360 days after TCRalphabeta/CD19-depleted stem cell transplant. The source is a male patient aged 10 to 17 who had a stem cell transplant for acute lymphoblastic leukemia, so the T cells may come from the graft donor.

As concerns this clonotype: The junction and the germline gene differ at one end; a read error may be behind it. The chain uses TRBV29-1 and TRBJ1-2; TRBD1 matches 7 bases. Germline values: CDR1 SQVTM, CDR2 ANQGSEA. The CDR3 is 16 residues long. CDR3 coding DNA: TGCAGCGTTGAAAGGCAGGGGGGCCGAGGGAAGGATGGCTGCACCTTC. As protein: CSVERQGGRGKDGCTF.

The gene calls are TRBV3-1 and TRBJ2-2; 14 bases fit TRBD2. With 8 bases clipped from V and 3 bases from J, the junction kept 17 bases outside the gene matches. Germline lookup yields CDR1 LGHDT and CDR2 YNNKEL (reference sequence). The CDR3 consists of 20 residues. The CDR3 reads CASGPTGTSGSGGHTGELFF. CDR3 in DNA: TGTGCCAGCGGGCCAACCGGGACTAGCGGGAGCGGTGGGCACACCGGGGAGCTGTTTTTT. Variable domain in full (rest from reference TRBV3-1 and TRBJ2-2): DTAVSQTPKYLVTQMGNDKSIKCEQNLGHDTMYWYKQDSKKFLKIMFSYNNKELIINETVPNRFSPKSPDKAHLNLHINSLELGDSAVYFCASGPTGTSGSGGHTGELFFGEGSRLTVL.

The V call is TRBV15, the J call TRBJ2-5, with TRBD1 matching 7 bases. V trimming: 1 base; J trimming: 5 bases; junction bases outside the gene matches: 4. Per germline, CDR1 LNHNV and CDR2 YYDKDF (reference sequence). The CDR3 loop spans 14 amino acids. The CDR3 bases are TGTGCCACCAGCAGAGTAGGGGGCGCGGAGACCCAGTACTTC. As protein: CATSRVGGAETQYF.

The chain couples TRBV6-1 to TRBJ1-1; D gene ambiguous. Deletions cut 6 bases from V and 0 bases from J, with 11 bases between. Germline CDR1 is MNHNS and CDR2 is SASEGT. This CDR3 spans 14 amino acids. CDR3 in amino acids: CASRPGGMNTEAFF. CDR3 bases: TGTGCCAGCAGGCCCGGAGGGATGAACACTGAAGCTTTCTTT.

This clonotype was recorded a few times. The chain carries TRBV7-9 and TRBJ2-1, with D hard to call. The ends were cut back, 4 bases at V and 2 bases at J, with 12 bases in the middle. The CDR3 covers 15 residues. From germline, CDR1 is SEHNR and CDR2 FQNEAQ (reference sequence). The CDR3 sequence: CASSWEGMPYNEQFF. The CDR3 nucleotides read TGTGCCAGCAGCTGGGAAGGGATGCCCTACAATGAGCAGTTCTTC.

This clonotype was seen a handful of times. V gene TRBV27 combines with J gene TRBJ1-4; D is possibly TRBD1 (5 bases). This CDR3 comprises 17 residues. CDR1 is MNHEY and CDR2 is SMNVEV in the germline V gene (reference sequence). V lost 5 bases and J lost 0, with 16 bases in between. The CDR3 DNA follows: TGTGCCAGCAGTCGATGGGGGGGTCGCGCAACTAATGAAAAACTGTTTTTT. Translated, it gives CASSRWGGRATNEKLFF.

This clonotype occurred a few times. The chain links TRBV7-9 to TRBJ1-6; TRBD1 aligns across 8 bases. The CDR3 consists of 15 residues. Germline assignment: CDR1 SEHNR and CDR2 FQNEAQ (reference sequence). J lost 8 bases, V lost 0 bases, and 3 bases had no gene match. In nucleotides, the CDR3 is TGTGCCAGCAGCTTAGCGCAGGGGGCAGATTCACCCCTCCACTTT. Its translation is CASSLAQGADSPLHF.

V gene TRBV12-3 or TRBV12-4 combines with J gene TRBJ2-7; 10 bases are a match to TRBD2. The CDR3 length is 16 residues. V was pared by 4 bases and J by 5 bases, with 11 bases of the junction left unmatched. This CDR3 is CASSSRTSGPSNEQYF. CDR3 DNA sequence: TGTGCCAGCAGTTCCCGGACTAGCGGACCTTCTAACGAGCAGTACTTC.

The chain employs TRBV12-3 or TRBV12-4 and TRBJ2-6; either TRBD1 or TRBD2 may fit D (5 bases each). With 7 bases removed from V and 8 bases from J, the gap between germline ends came to 12 bases. The CDR3 contains 13 residues. The CDR3 DNA reads as TGTGCCAGCACCCGATGGGGGACCAACGTCCTGACTTTC. Its translation: CASTRWGTNVLTF.

V and J are TRBV7-8 and TRBJ2-7; TRBD2 matches at 7 bases. Germline CDR1 is SGHVS and CDR2 is FQNEAQ. V lost 5 bases and J lost 2; bases outside the gene matches: 6. The CDR3 has 14 residues. The chain's CDR3 is CASSRAGTPYEQYF. The CDR3 DNA is TGTGCCAGCAGCCGAGCGGGAACCCCCTACGAGCAGTACTTC. The variable domain in full, with the rest retrieved from reference TRBV7-8 and TRBJ2-7, is GAGVSQSPRYKVAKRGQDVALRCDPISGHVSLFWYQQALGQGPEFLTYFQNEAQLDKSGLPSDRFFAERPEGSVSTLKIQRTQQEDSAVYLCASSRAGTPYEQYFGPGTRLTVT.

This clonotype was detected many times. The V and J genes are TRBV27 and TRBJ1-6; D perhaps matches TRBD1 (5 bases). The CDR3 is made up of 13 amino acids. V was pared by 10 bases and J by 13 bases, with 20 bases between. The germline CDR1 and CDR2 sequences are MNHEY and SMNVEV (reference sequence). The CDR3 loop reads CATGSLGRMPLHF. The CDR3 DNA reads TGTGCCACAGGGAGTCTTGGGCGGATGCCCCTCCACTTT.

The rearrangement links TRBV7-2 to TRBJ2-3; D remains unclear. The CDR3 spans 14 residues. CDR1 and CDR2 (germline): SGHTA, FQGNSA. Trimming shortened V by 2 bases and J by 0 bases, and 6 bases separated the two germline ends. The CDR3 region has the DNA TGTGCCAGCAGCTTAATGAGAAGCACAGATACGCAGTATTTT. Translation: CASSLMRSTDTQYF.

This clonotype was observed once. This rearrangement joins TRBV4-1 to TRBJ2-3, with 12 bases that match TRBD2. The CDR3 runs to 17 residues. Losses at the gene ends were 2 bases for V and 0 bases for J; bases not matched to a gene: 3. Germline CDR1 and CDR2: MGHRA and YSYEKL. The CDR3 nucleotides read TGCGCCAGCAGCCAACCAGGACTAGCGGGAAGCACAGATACGCAGTATTTT. It encodes CASSQPGLAGSTDTQYF.

This clonotype was observed a handful of times. The rearrangement links TRBV27 to TRBJ1-2; a possible D gene is TRBD1 (5 bases). Trimming removed 5 bases at V and 8 bases at J, with 18 bases between. CDR1 MNHEY and CDR2 SMNVEV come from the germline V gene (reference sequence). This CDR3 is built from 14 residues. CDR3 protein: CASSPLGTAMGYTF. The CDR3, as DNA: TGTGCCAGCAGTCCCCTCGGGACTGCTATGGGCTACACCTTC.

Only a few counts were recorded for this clonotype. For the CDR3, the DNA is TGTGCCAGCAGTCGGGGAGGACTAGCACCCCTCTCCTACAATGAGCAGTTCTTC. Translating gives CASSRGGLAPLSYNEQFF. V gene TRBV2 combines with J gene TRBJ2-1; 8 bases line up with TRBD2. CDR1 is SNHLY, CDR2 FYNNEI, per germline. Trimming cost V 5 bases and J 0 bases; bases outside gene matches: 12. CDR3 length: 18 residues.

In this sample, this clonotype turned up a few times. The rearrangement uses TRBV20-1 and TRBJ1-1, with D possibly TRBD1 on 6 matching bases. The CDR3 runs to 15 residues. The germline gives CDR1 DFQATT, CDR2 SNEGSKA (reference sequence). V was clipped by 3 bases and J by 7 bases, with 21 bases between them. CDR3 sequence: CSASPRAVGGVEAFF. CDR3 sequence (DNA): TGCAGTGCTAGCCCGCGGGCGGTCGGGGGCGTTGAAGCTTTCTTT.

This clonotype was found a few times. The V gene is TRBV10-2, the J gene TRBJ2-7; 10 nucleotides agree with TRBD2. J lost 3 bases, V lost 4 bases, and 6 bases had no gene match. The CDR3 has 15 residues. The germline gives CDR1 WSHSY, CDR2 SAAADI. CDR3 in DNA: TGCGCCAGCAGTGGATCGACTAGCGGGTTCTACGAGCAGTACTTC. Its protein is CASSGSTSGFYEQYF.

The V call is TRBV14, the J call TRBJ2-1, with D uncertain. Trimming took off 2 bases at V and 0 bases at J, with 11 bases between the two ends. This CDR3 has 16 amino acids. From germline, CDR1 is SGHDN and CDR2 FVKESK. In DNA form, the CDR3 reads TGTGCCAGCAGCCAAACAAGTTATAGCTCCTACAATGAGCAGTTCTTC. This codes for CASSQTSYSSYNEQFF.

This clonotype was counted between two and nine times. The V gene is TRBV20-1, the J gene TRBJ2-7; the match to TRBD2 covers 7 bases. The V segment lost 8 bases and the J segment 2 bases; nucleotides outside the gene matches: 15. CDR3 length: 15 amino acids. Germline V gene sequence: CDR1 DFQATT, CDR2 SNEGSKA (reference sequence). CDR3 in amino acids: CSKAGDPMGAYEQYF. The CDR3 bases are TGCAGTAAGGCGGGAGATCCGATGGGGGCCTACGAGCAGTACTTC.

This rearrangement joins TRBV5-6 to TRBJ2-2, with TRBD2 as a possible D gene (5 bases). The V and J ends lost 1 base and 2 bases respectively, with 9 bases between them. Germline CDR1 is SGHDT and CDR2 is YYEEEE. The CDR3 extends over 15 amino acids. The CDR3 DNA follows: TGTGCCAGCAGCTTGCGACTACTCAACACCGGGGAGCTGTTTTTT. Protein: CASSLRLLNTGELFF.

The CDR3 sequence: CASSPTNVGTSPSGANVLTF. The CDR3 DNA is TGCGCCAGCAGCCCGACCAATGTGGGGACCAGCCCCTCTGGGGCCAACGTCCTGACTTTC. V usage is TRBV5-1 and J usage is TRBJ2-6; D is tentatively TRBD1 or TRBD2 (5 bases each). CDR3 length equals 20 residues. CDR1 is SGHRS and CDR2 is YFSETQ in the germline V gene. The V end lost 4 bases, the J end lost 0 bases, and 23 bases lay between the germline ends.